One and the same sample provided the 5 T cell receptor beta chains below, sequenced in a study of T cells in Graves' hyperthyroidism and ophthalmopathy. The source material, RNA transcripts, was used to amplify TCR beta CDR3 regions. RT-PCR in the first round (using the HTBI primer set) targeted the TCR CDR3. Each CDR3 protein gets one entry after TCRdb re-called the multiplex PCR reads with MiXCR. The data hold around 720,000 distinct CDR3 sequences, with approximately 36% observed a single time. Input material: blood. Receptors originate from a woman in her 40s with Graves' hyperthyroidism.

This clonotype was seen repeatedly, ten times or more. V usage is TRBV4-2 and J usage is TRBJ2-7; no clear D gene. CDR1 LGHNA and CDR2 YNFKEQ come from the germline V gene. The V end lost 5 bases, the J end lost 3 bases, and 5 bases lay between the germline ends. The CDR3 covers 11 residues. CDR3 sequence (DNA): TGTGCCAGCAGCAATTTCTACGAGCAGTACTTC. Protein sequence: CASSNFYEQYF.

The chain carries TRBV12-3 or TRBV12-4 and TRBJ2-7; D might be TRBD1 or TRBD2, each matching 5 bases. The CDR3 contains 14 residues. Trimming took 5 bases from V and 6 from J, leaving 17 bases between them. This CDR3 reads CASSPLAGPGEQYF. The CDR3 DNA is TGTGCCAGCAGTCCCCTAGCAGGGCCGGGCGAGCAGTACTTC.

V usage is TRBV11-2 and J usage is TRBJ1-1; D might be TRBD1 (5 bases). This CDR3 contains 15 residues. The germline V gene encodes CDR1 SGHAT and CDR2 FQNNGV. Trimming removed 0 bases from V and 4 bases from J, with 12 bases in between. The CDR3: CASSLDFWGSTEAFF. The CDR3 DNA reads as TGTGCCAGCAGCTTAGATTTCTGGGGCTCCACTGAAGCTTTCTTT.

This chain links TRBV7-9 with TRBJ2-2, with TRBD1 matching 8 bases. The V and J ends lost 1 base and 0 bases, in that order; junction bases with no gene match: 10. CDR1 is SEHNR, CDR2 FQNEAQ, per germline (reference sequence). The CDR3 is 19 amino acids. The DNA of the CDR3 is TGTGCCAGCAGCTTAGATTGGCAGGGGGCCCACGCGAACACCGGGGAGCTGTTTTTT. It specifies CASSLDWQGAHANTGELFF.

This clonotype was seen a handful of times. CDR3 region: CASSKDRGRDEQYF. The CDR3 DNA sequence: TGTGCCAGCAGCAAGGACAGGGGGCGGGACGAGCAGTACTTC. The chain recombines TRBV7-2 with TRBJ2-7; 11 bases line up with TRBD1. Trimming removed 5 bases from V and 5 bases from J; junction bases left unmatched: 5. This CDR3 spans 14 amino acids. Germline loops: CDR1 SGHTA, CDR2 FQGNSA.